What follows are 23 T cell receptor beta chains derived from one specimen sequenced in a study of blood T cell repertoires in COVID-19. TCRdb keeps only in-frame clones here, not all; method: immunoSEQ multiplex PCR. The sample has more than 150,000 clones; more than 85% are singletons. The sequenced sample was peripheral blood. The source is a man between 18 and 29 years old with acute or convalescent COVID-19.

Here the CDR3 reads CASSSGQGAAFF. CDR3 nucleotides: TGCGCCAGCAGCTCCGGACAGGGCGCAGCTTTCTTT. The rearrangement links TRBV5-1 to TRBJ1-1, with 8 nucleotides matching TRBD1. This CDR3 is built from 12 residues. CDR1 SGHRS and CDR2 YFSETQ come from the germline V gene. V dropped 3 bases and J dropped 10; count of bases not matched to a gene: 5.

V usage is TRBV28 and J usage is TRBJ1-1; D might be TRBD1 (5 bases). CDR1 and CDR2 from the germline V gene are MDHEN and SYDVKM. Trimming cost V 1 base and J 7 bases, with 13 bases left between them. The length of the CDR3 is 14 residues. CDR3 loop: CASSLLEGHLEAFF. CDR3 in DNA: TGTGCCAGCAGTTTATTGGAGGGGCACCTTGAAGCTTTCTTT.

The CDR3 is CASSDVGYNEKLFF. CDR3 DNA: TGTGCCAGCAGTGATGTGGGCTATAATGAAAAACTGTTTTTT. The chain couples TRBV6-1 to TRBJ1-4; D remains unclear. CDR1 is MNHNS, CDR2 SASEGT, per germline. The CDR3 loop spans 14 amino acids. Between the trimmed V and J ends, which lost 3 bases and 4 bases, there was a span of 9 bases.

The chain recombines TRBV7-3 with TRBJ2-1; TRBD2 agrees at 8 bases. This CDR3 spans 16 amino acids. The V and J ends lost 5 bases and 0 bases, in that order; junction bases with no gene match: 6. Looked up from germline, CDR1 is SGHTA and CDR2 is FQGTGA. The CDR3 loop is CASSPAGTSSYNEQFF. The CDR3 DNA is TGTGCCAGCAGCCCCGCCGGGACTAGCTCCTACAATGAGCAGTTCTTC.

In nucleotides, the CDR3 is TGTGCCAGCAGTTACTCGCGACAGACCACCTATGGCTACACCTTC. It specifies CASSYSRQTTYGYTF. The V call is TRBV6-5, the J call TRBJ1-2; maybe TRBD1 (5 bases). The CDR3 loop spans 15 amino acids. Germline CDR1 and CDR2: MNHEY and SVGAGI. V was trimmed by 0 bases and J by 4 bases, leaving 12 bases between them.

This chain links TRBV7-9 with TRBJ1-1; 9 bases are shared with TRBD1. The V gene's germline CDR1 is SEHNR and CDR2 FQNEAQ (reference sequence). The CDR3 has 15 amino acids. With V trimmed by 5 bases and J by 4 bases, 8 bases remained unmatched. CDR3 sequence: CASSTRGQGSTEAFF. Here the CDR3 DNA reads TGTGCCAGCAGCACCCGAGGACAGGGGTCCACTGAAGCTTTCTTT. Full variable domain (outside the CDR3, taken from reference TRBV7-9 and TRBJ1-1): DTGVSQNPRHKITKRGQNVTFRCDPISEHNRLYWYRQTLGQGPEFLTYFQNEAQLEKSRLLSDRFSAERPKGSFSTLEIQRTEQGDSAMYLCASSTRGQGSTEAFFGQGTRLTVV.

The chain combines TRBV9 with TRBJ2-1, with 11 bases that match TRBD2. The V gene's germline CDR1 is SGDLS and CDR2 YYNGEE. The CDR3 is 14 amino acids. The junction had 2 bases not matched to a gene; V was cut back by 4 bases and J by 5 bases. In nucleotides, the CDR3 is TGTGCCAGCAGCCTTAGCGGGGGGGACAATGAGCAGTTCTTC. Translation: CASSLSGGDNEQFF.

The V gene is TRBV11-2, the J gene TRBJ1-1; the match to TRBD1 covers 8 bases. From germline, CDR1 is SGHAT and CDR2 FQNNGV. This CDR3 contains 14 residues. Trimming at V came to 0 bases and at J to 5 bases, leaving 2 bases not matched to a gene. CDR3 bases: TGTGCCAGCAGCTTAGAAACAGGGGGAACTGAAGCTTTCTTT. Amino acid sequence: CASSLETGGTEAFF.

The rearrangement links TRBV9 to TRBJ2-3; 10 bases align to TRBD2. Unmatched junction bases numbered 2, after V lost 4 bases and J lost 0 bases. The CDR3 sequence is 15 residues long. CDR1 is SGDLS, CDR2 YYNGEE, per germline. The CDR3 loop is CASSLGLASTDTQYF. The CDR3 DNA is TGTGCCAGCAGCTTGGGACTAGCGAGCACAGATACGCAGTATTTT.

The rearrangement uses TRBV4-1 and TRBJ1-4; D is uncertain. Per germline, CDR1 MGHRA and CDR2 YSYEKL. The CDR3 extends over 13 amino acids. The V end lost 2 bases, the J end lost 7 bases, and 8 bases lay between the germline ends. The CDR3 DNA reads as TGCGCCAGCAGCCAATGGCGGGGTGAAAAACTGTTTTTT. Translation: CASSQWRGEKLFF.

This chain connects TRBV6-6 to TRBJ1-5; perhaps TRBD1 as D (6 bases). V shed 9 bases and J shed 11 bases, with 17 bases lying between them. In germline, CDR1 is MNHNY, CDR2 SVGAGI (reference sequence). The CDR3 contains 12 residues. The CDR3 nucleotides are TGTGCCAGTAGTAGCACCGGGACATCCCAGCATTTT. Its translation is CASSSTGTSQHF.

This clone was counted between two and nine times. This chain connects TRBV4-1 to TRBJ1-5; D possibly corresponds to TRBD1 (6 bases). V lost 4 bases and J lost 7, with 20 bases in between. This CDR3 has 16 residues. CDR1 is MGHRA and CDR2 is YSYEKL in the germline V gene. Here the CDR3 reads CASSRDPTGTGQPQHF. CDR3 DNA: TGCGCCAGCAGCCGAGACCCAACAGGGACCGGGCAGCCCCAGCATTTT.

This chain joins TRBV7-9 and TRBJ1-4; D possibly corresponds to TRBD1 (5 bases). Trimming shortened V by 3 bases and J by 0 bases, and 14 bases separated the two germline ends. The length of the CDR3 is 17 residues. Looked up from germline, CDR1 is SEHNR and CDR2 is FQNEAQ (reference sequence). The CDR3 is CASSFRRGFATNEKLFF. The CDR3 nucleotides are TGTGCCAGCAGCTTCCGAAGGGGATTTGCAACTAATGAAAAACTGTTTTTT. Drawing the rest from reference TRBV7-9 and TRBJ1-4, the complete variable domain is DTGVSQNPRHKITKRGQNVTFRCDPISEHNRLYWYRQTLGQGPEFLTYFQNEAQLEKSRLLSDRFSAERPKGSFSTLEIQRTEQGDSAMYLCASSFRRGFATNEKLFFGSGTQLSVL.

The CDR3 protein is CASSTGAGANVLTF. The CDR3 DNA reads as TGTGCCAGTAGTACAGGGGCTGGGGCCAACGTCCTGACTTTC. V is TRBV19 and J is TRBJ2-6; D is perhaps TRBD1 (6 bases). V gave up 4 bases and J gave up 2 bases, with 6 bases separating them. The CDR3 contains 14 residues. Germline V CDR1 and CDR2: LNHDA, SQIVND (reference sequence).

The chain recombines TRBV7-3 with TRBJ2-5, with TRBD2 matching 11 bases. The V gene end was trimmed by 4 bases and the J gene end by 3 bases; junction bases not matched to a gene: 4. This CDR3 spans 15 amino acids. Germline lookup yields CDR1 SGHTA and CDR2 FQGTGA. In DNA form, the CDR3 reads TGTGCCAGCAGCTCGGGACTAGCGGAAAAAGAGACCCAGTACTTC. Protein: CASSSGLAEKETQYF.

This chain links TRBV10-3 with TRBJ2-3, with D unresolved. The CDR3 totals 15 residues. Trimming removed 0 bases at V and 4 bases at J, with 11 bases between. The V gene's germline CDR1 is ENHRY and CDR2 SYGVKD. The CDR3 DNA follows: TGTGCCATCAGTGAGTCGGGCAGCTTATCAGATACGCAGTATTTT. Its protein product is CAISESGSLSDTQYF.

The V and J genes are TRBV30 and TRBJ1-2, with 8 bases identical to TRBD1. The CDR3 length is 13 residues. After removal of 2 bases from V and 5 bases from J, the junction contained 4 bases not matched to a gene. Per germline, CDR1 GTSNPN and CDR2 SVGIG (reference sequence). DNA of the CDR3: TGTGCCTGGAGTCCGGGACAGGCTTATGGCTACACCTTC. Its protein product is CAWSPGQAYGYTF.

The CDR3 DNA reads as TGTGCCAGCAGACCACAGGGCGGCGAGCAGTACGTC. Its protein is CASRPQGGEQYV. The rearrangement uses TRBV5-8 and TRBJ2-7; weak D call: TRBD1 (6 bases). CDR1 and CDR2 (germline): SGHTS, YDEGEE. The CDR3 is made up of 12 amino acids. Trimming stripped 5 bases from V and 6 bases from J, with 12 bases between.

The J gene is TRBJ1-1, the V gene TRBV25-1, with 7 positions matching TRBD1. The CDR3 length is 15 residues. Germline loops: CDR1 MGHDK, CDR2 SYGVNS. Trimming cost V 2 bases and J 4 bases; bases outside gene matches: 7. CDR3 sequence reads: CASSEHTGAPTEAFF. The DNA of the CDR3 is TGTGCCAGCAGTGAACACACAGGGGCGCCCACTGAAGCTTTCTTT.

The chain joins TRBV5-1 to TRBJ1-2; TRBD1 agrees at 10 bases. Per the germline V gene, CDR1 is SGHRS and CDR2 is YFSETQ. Trimming removed 2 bases from V and 8 bases from J; junction bases left unmatched: 9. The CDR3 consists of 15 residues. The CDR3 is CASSLPGTGARGYTF. The CDR3 coding sequence is TGCGCCAGCAGCTTACCCGGGACAGGGGCTCGCGGCTACACCTTC.

J is TRBJ1-6 and V is TRBV12-3 or TRBV12-4, with D unresolved. V was pared by 7 bases and J by 10 bases, with 11 bases between. The CDR3 is made up of 12 amino acids. The CDR3 reads CASTTGISPLHF. CDR3 DNA: TGTGCCAGCACCACGGGTATCTCACCCCTCCACTTT.

The J gene is TRBJ2-3, the V gene TRBV30; TRBD2 matches at 8 bases. CDR1 is GTSNPN and CDR2 is SVGIG in the germline V gene (reference sequence). Trimming removed 2 bases from V and 5 bases from J; junction bases left unmatched: 9. The CDR3 covers 15 residues. CDR3 sequence (DNA): TGTGCCTGGAGTCGGGCTAGCGGGCGAGTAGATACGCAGTATTTT. Its protein product is CAWSRASGRVDTQYF.

The chain couples TRBV24-1 to TRBJ2-1; TRBD1 might be the D (6 bases). Germline V CDR1 and CDR2: KGHDR, SFDVKD. Trimming stripped 1 base from V and 4 bases from J, with 16 bases between. The CDR3 is 17 amino acids. The CDR3 region is CATSDFREERGYNEQFF. CDR3 DNA sequence: TGTGCCACCAGTGATTTTCGAGAGGAAAGGGGGTACAATGAGCAGTTCTTC.